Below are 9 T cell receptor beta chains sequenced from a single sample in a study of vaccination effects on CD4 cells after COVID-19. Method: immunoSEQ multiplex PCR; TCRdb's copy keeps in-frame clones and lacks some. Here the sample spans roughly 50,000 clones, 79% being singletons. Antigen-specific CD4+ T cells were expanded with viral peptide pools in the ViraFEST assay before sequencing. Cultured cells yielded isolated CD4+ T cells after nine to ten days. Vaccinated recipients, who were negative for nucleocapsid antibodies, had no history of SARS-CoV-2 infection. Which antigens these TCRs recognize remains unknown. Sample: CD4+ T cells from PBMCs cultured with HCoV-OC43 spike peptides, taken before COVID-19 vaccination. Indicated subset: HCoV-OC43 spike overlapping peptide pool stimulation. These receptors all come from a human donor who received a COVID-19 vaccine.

CDR3 amino acids: CASSQGGQVFMSPLHF. The CDR3 region has the DNA TGTGCCAGCAGCCAAGGGGGACAGGTCTTTATGTCACCCCTCCACTTT. The chain recombines TRBV3-1 (or the pseudogene TRBV3-2) with TRBJ1-6, with 8 bases identical to TRBD1. The CDR3 totals 16 residues. Trimming at V came to 1 base and at J to 10 bases, leaving 9 bases not matched to a gene. The germline gives CDR1 LGHDT, CDR2 YNNKEL (reference sequence).

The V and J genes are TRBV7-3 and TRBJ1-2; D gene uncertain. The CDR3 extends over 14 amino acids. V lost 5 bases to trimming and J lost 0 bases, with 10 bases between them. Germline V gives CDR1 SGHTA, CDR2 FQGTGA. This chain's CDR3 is CASSASPTNYGYTF. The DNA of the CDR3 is TGTGCCAGCAGCGCTTCACCCACTAACTATGGCTACACCTTC.

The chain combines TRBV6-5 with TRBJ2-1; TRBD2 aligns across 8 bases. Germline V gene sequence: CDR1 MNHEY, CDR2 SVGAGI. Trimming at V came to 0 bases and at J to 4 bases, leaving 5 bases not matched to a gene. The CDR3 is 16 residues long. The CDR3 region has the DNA TGTGCCAGCAGTTACTCGAGGACTAGCCGTTACAATGAGCAGTTCTTC. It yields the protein CASSYSRTSRYNEQFF.

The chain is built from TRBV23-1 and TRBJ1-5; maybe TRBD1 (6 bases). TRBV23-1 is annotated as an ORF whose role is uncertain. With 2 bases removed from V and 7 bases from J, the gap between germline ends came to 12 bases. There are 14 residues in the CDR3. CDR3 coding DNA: TGCGCCAGCAGTCAAAGGACAGATACGCAGCCCCAGCATTTT. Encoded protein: CASSQRTDTQPQHF.

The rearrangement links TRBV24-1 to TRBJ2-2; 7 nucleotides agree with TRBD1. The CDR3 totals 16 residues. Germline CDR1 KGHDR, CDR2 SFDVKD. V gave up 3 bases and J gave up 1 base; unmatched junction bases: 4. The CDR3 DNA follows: TGTGCCACCAGTGATCCTCAGGGGGTGAACACCGGGGAGCTGTTTTTT. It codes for CATSDPQGVNTGELFF.

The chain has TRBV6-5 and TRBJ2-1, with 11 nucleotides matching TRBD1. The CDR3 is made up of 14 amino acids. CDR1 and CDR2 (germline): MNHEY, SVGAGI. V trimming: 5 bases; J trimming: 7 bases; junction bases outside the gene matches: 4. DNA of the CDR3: TGTGCCAGCAGTCAGGACAGGGGGCGAAATGAGCAGTTCTTC. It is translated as CASSQDRGRNEQFF.

The CDR3 here is CSAQGDNTGELFF. CDR3 in DNA: TGCAGCGCCCAAGGGGACAACACCGGGGAGCTGTTTTTT. The chain carries TRBV29-1 and TRBJ2-2, with D tentatively TRBD1 or TRBD2 (5 bases each). In germline, CDR1 is SQVTM, CDR2 ANQGSEA. The CDR3 spans 13 residues. V lost 7 bases and J lost 2, with 11 bases in between.

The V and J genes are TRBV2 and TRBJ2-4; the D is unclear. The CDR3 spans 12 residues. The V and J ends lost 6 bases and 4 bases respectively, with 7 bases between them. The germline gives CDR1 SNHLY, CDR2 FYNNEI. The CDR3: CASRTDKNIQYF. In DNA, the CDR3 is TGTGCCAGCAGGACTGATAAAAACATTCAGTACTTC.

CDR3 loop: CSVDAANTEAFF. CDR3 nucleotides: TGCAGCGTTGATGCGGCGAACACTGAAGCTTTCTTT. The chain couples TRBV29-1 to TRBJ1-1, with D unresolved. The CDR3 spans 12 residues. V dropped 3 bases and J dropped 1 base, with 6 bases sitting between them. The germline V gene encodes CDR1 SQVTM and CDR2 ANQGSEA.